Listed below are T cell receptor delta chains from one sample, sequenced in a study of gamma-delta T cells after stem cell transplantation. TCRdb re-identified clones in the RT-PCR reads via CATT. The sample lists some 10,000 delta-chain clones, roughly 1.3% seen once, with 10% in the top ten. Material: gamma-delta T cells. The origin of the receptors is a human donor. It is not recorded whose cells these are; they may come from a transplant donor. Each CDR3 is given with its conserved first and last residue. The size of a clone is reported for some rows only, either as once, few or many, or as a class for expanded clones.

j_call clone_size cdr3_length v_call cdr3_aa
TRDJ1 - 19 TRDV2 CACDTLLGDTRTATDKLIF
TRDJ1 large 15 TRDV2 CACDTVMGGTDKLIF
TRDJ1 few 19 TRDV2 CACDSLLGDTLSYTDKLIF
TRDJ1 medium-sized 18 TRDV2 CACDSVGGGYGYTDKLIF
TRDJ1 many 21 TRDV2 CACDAVSPGPTGGYFPDKLIF
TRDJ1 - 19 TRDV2 CACDTGTGGYARVTDKLIF
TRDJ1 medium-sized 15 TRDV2 CACTQLGDSGTKLIF
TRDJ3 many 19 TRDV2 CACDTAGSRSSWDTRQMFF
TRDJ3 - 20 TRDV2 CACNTGTGGYSSWDTRQMFF
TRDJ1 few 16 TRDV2 CACDMARLGDTDKLIF
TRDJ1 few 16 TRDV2 CACDPVLGDTTDKLIF
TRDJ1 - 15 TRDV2 CACDLLGDNTGKLIF
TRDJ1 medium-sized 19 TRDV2 CACDTVPSGAFRDTDKLIF
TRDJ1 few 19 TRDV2 CACDLLGEGNAAYTDKLIF
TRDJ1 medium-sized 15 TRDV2 CACDGLGDTQDKLIF
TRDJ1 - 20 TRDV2 CACDTVITGGYATGTDKLIF
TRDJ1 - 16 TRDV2 CACDDLVGDTTDKLIF
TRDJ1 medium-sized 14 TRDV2 CACDTIPVPDKLIF
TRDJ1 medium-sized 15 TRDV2 CACDTVGGNTDKLIF
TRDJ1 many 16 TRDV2 CACDYVLGDTTDKLIF
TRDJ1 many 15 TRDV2 CACDTLGAYTDKLIF
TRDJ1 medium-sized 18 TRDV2 CACDTVEAGGFTPDKLIF
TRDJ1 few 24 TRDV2 CACDTLRGGMGMASGGPDTDKLIF
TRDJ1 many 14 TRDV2 CACEEVRQADKLIF
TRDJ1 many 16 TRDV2 CACDSLVGDTGDKLIF
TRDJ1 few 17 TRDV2 CACDPILGDTYTDKLIF
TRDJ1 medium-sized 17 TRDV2 CACDTMLGASYTDKLIF
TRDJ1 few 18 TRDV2 CACDSVMGDTGHVDKLIF
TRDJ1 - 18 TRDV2 CACDLLGDTVAYTDKLIF
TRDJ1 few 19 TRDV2 CACDSILGESPPNTDKLIF
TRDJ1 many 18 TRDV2 CACDTVSVGPLWVDKLIF
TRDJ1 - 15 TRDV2 CACDAVGDTPDKLIF
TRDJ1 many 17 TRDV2 CACDTVLGDTYTDKLIF
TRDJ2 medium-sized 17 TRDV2 CACDNVLGSRGTAQLFF
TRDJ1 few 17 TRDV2 CACAGLGDTRSTDKLIF
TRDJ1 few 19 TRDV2 CACDTFGLGVTPYTDKLIF
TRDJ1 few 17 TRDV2 CACDPVVGDLYTDKFIF
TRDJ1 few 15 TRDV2 CACDGLGGRLDKLIF
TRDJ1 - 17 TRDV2 CACDTVLGDLYTDKLIF
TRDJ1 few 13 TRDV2 CACDSLAGDKPIF
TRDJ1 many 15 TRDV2 CACDTVSGGYDKLIF
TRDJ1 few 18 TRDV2 CACESLGGGYASTDKLIF
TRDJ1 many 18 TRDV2 CACDTVTGGYARPDKLIF
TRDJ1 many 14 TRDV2 CACDSWGILDKLIF
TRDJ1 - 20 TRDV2 CACDPVLGDTSSNYTDNLIF
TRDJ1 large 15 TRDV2 CACSLLGSLSDKLIF
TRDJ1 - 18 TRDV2 CACDPVLGDTKYTDKLIF
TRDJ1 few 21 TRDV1 CALGEPILSSQYWGSTDKLIF
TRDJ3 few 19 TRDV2 CACDTAGDRPTWDTRQMFF
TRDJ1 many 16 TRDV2 CACDTIGVSYTDKLIF